What follows are 9 T cell receptor beta chains derived from one specimen sequenced in a study of blood T cell repertoires in COVID-19. The assay was immunoSEQ multiplex PCR, and TCRdb's table has in-frame clones only and misses some. The sample shows roughly 200,000 clones, approximately 81% of them seen only once. Input material: peripheral blood. These receptors were collected from a woman older than 75 with active or convalescent COVID-19.

The rearrangement uses TRBV11-3 and TRBJ1-1; D not resolved. CDR1 is SGHNT, CDR2 YENEEA, per germline. The CDR3 covers 14 residues. Trimming took off 5 bases at V and 8 bases at J, with 18 bases between the two ends. Here the CDR3 DNA reads TGTGCCAGCAGCCCCGGCGGAAGGAGGGTAGAAGCTTTCTTT. This gives the protein CASSPGGRRVEAFF.

The chain links TRBV14 to TRBJ1-2; D gene unclear. CDR1 and CDR2 from the germline V gene are SGHDN and FVKESK. Trimming left V 0 bases short and J 4 bases short, with 3 bases between. This CDR3 contains 12 residues. Here the CDR3 DNA reads TGTGCCAGCAGCCAAGAACTCTATGGCTACACCTTC. Amino acids: CASSQELYGYTF.

The CDR3 region is CASSEEHSRFELFF. The CDR3 bases are TGTGCCAGCAGTGAAGAACATAGCCGGTTCGAGCTGTTTTTT. The chain links TRBV25-1 to TRBJ2-2; D unresolved. Trimming took off 2 bases at V and 11 bases at J, with 15 bases between the two ends. The CDR3 contains 14 residues. Germline CDR1 and CDR2: MGHDK and SYGVNS.

This clone was seen only a few times. This chain's CDR3 is CASSPEARDLGTQYF. CDR3 DNA sequence: TGTGCCAGCAGCCCGGAGGCCCGGGACTTAGGGACCCAGTACTTC. The rearrangement uses TRBV5-6 and TRBJ2-5; D is possibly TRBD2 (6 bases). The CDR3 extends over 15 amino acids. The V end was cut by 4 bases, the J end by 7 bases, with 20 bases between. Germline lookup yields CDR1 SGHDT and CDR2 YYEEEE.

The chain joins TRBV6-2 or TRBV6-3 to TRBJ2-6; no reliable D call. Trimming left V 2 bases short and J 0 bases short, with 5 bases between. Germline V gives CDR1 MNHEY, CDR2 SVGEGT. CDR3 length: 15 amino acids. The DNA of the CDR3 is TGTGCCAGCAGTTACGGTAGCTCTGGGGCCAACGTCCTGACTTTC. Translating it yields CASSYGSSGANVLTF.

J is TRBJ2-3 and V is TRBV11-3; TRBD2 aligns across 8 bases. In germline, CDR1 is SGHNT, CDR2 YENEEA. V lost 5 bases and J lost 4; bases outside the gene matches: 20. This CDR3 region has 19 residues. CDR3 DNA: TGTGCCAGCAGCCCGTCCTCTCTACTAAGCGGGAGTCTACCAGATACGCAGTATTTT. Translating it yields CASSPSSLLSGSLPDTQYF.

The genes are TRBV27 and TRBJ2-1; D remains unclear. The germline V gene has CDR1 MNHEY and CDR2 SMNVEV (reference sequence). Deletions cut 7 bases from V and 4 bases from J, with 14 bases between. The CDR3 consists of 14 residues. The CDR3 loop is CASTNRIPYNEQFF. The CDR3, as DNA: TGTGCCAGCACCAATAGAATTCCATACAATGAGCAGTTCTTC.

The chain couples TRBV2 to TRBJ1-2, with 8 bases that match TRBD1. The CDR3 runs 13 residues. After removal of 6 bases from V and 4 bases from J, the junction contained 4 bases not matched to a gene. Germline V gives CDR1 SNHLY, CDR2 FYNNEI. The CDR3 loop is CASRGQVGYGYTF. CDR3 DNA: TGTGCCAGCAGGGGACAGGTTGGCTATGGCTACACCTTC.

The V and J genes are TRBV20-1 and TRBJ2-2, with 8 nucleotides matching TRBD2. CDR3 length equals 15 residues. CDR1 and CDR2 (germline): DFQATT, SNEGSKA (reference sequence). After removal of 3 bases from V and 8 bases from J, the junction contained 11 bases not matched to a gene. CDR3 sequence reads: CSASRSLAGTGELFF. The CDR3 coding sequence is TGCAGTGCTAGTCGATCGTTAGCGGGAACTGGGGAGCTGTTTTTT.